The clone carrying this TCR beta chain was found a few times. In germline, CDR1 is SGHVS, CDR2 FQNEAQ. The CDR3 extends over 17 amino acids. The germline V and J ends were trimmed by 5 bases and 6 bases, with 23 bases remaining between them. Library preparation (for TCRbeta) was performed with unique molecular identifiers. TCRdb analysed the PCR reads with MiXCR anew, one entry per CDR3 protein. The profile shows about 500,000 distinct CDR3 sequences, roughly 33% of them singletons. These data are taken from a study of T-cell reconstitution after alpha-beta-depleted transplantation in children. The receptor was isolated from a human donor who donated a stem cell graft to a child with aplastic anemia. V gene TRBV7-8 combines with J gene TRBJ1-5; D possibly corresponds to TRBD1 (5 bases). Sequencing used PBMCs from the stem cell graft donor, obtained from the stem cell graft. The CDR3 bases are TGTGCCAGCAGCCTCACTGGGACCGCCCGACGGGTTCAGCCCCAGCATTTT. It codes for CASSLTGTARRVQPQHF.